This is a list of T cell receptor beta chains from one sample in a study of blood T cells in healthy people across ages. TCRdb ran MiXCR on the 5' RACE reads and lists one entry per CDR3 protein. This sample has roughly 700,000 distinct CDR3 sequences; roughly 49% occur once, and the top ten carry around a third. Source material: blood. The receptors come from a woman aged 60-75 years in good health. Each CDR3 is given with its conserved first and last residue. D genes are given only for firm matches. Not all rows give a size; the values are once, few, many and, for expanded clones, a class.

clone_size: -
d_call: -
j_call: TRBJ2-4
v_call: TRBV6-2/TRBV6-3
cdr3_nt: TGTGCCAGCCCACCTCTACCGATTCTAGCCAAAAACATTCAGTACTTC
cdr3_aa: CASPPLPILAKNIQYF

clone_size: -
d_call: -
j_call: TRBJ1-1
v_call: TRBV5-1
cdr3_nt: TGCGCCAGCAGCTTGGGAGGGGGAGCGAACACTGAAGCTTTCTTT
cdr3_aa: CASSLGGGANTEAFF

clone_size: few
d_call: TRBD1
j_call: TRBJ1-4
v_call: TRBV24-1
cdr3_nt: TGTGCCACCAGCGCCGGGACAGGGGACCCAACTAATGAAAAACTGTTTTTT
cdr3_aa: CATSAGTGDPTNEKLFF

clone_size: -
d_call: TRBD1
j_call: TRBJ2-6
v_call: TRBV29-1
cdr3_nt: TGCAGCGTTGAAGAAGTGTCCCCTACAGGGGTGATTGGTGGGGCCAACGTCCTGACTTTC
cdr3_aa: CSVEEVSPTGVIGGANVLTF

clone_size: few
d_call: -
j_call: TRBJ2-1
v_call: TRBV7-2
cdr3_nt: TGTGCCAGCAGCCTCTGGGATGGGAACAATGAGCAGTTCTTC
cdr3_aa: CASSLWDGNNEQFF

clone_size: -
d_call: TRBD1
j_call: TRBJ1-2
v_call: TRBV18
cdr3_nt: TGTGCCAGCTCACGGGACAGGATCGACAGCTTCTATGGCTACACCTTC
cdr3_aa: CASSRDRIDSFYGYTF

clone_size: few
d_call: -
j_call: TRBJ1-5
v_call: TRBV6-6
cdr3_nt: TGTGCCAGCAGTCAACAGGGAACGGTTCAGCCCCAGCATTTT
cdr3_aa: CASSQQGTVQPQHF

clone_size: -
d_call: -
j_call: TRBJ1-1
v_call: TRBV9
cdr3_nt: TGTGCCAGCAGCGTATATCAGGGCACTGAAGCTTTCTTT
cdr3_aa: CASSVYQGTEAFF

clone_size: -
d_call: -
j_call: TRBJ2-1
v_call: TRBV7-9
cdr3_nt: TGTGCCAGCAGCACCCCGGCGGAAAACTCCTACAATGAGCAGTTCTTC
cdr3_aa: CASSTPAENSYNEQFF

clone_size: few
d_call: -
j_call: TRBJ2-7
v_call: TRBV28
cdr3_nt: TGTGCCAGCACCCCGGCAGGGTTGACCTACGAGCAGTACTTC
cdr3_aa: CASTPAGLTYEQYF

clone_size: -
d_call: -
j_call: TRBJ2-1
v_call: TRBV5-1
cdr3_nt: TGCGCCAGCAGCCCGAGCGAGAGCTCCTACAATGAGCAGTTCTTC
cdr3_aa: CASSPSESSYNEQFF

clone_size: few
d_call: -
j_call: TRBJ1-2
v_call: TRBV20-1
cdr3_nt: TGCAGTGCTAGAGGAATAGCTAACTATGGCTACACCTTC
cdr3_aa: CSARGIANYGYTF

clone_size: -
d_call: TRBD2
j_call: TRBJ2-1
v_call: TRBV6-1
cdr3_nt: TGTGCCAGCAGTGCGACTAGCGTAACCTACAATGAGCAGTTCTTC
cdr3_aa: CASSATSVTYNEQFF

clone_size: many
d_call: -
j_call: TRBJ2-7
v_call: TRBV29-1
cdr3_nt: TGCAGCGTTGACACCTCCTACGAGCAGTACTTC
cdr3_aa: CSVDTSYEQYF

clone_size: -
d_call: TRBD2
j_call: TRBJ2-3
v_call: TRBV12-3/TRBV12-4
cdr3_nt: TGTGCCAGCACCCTATCTAGCGGGGCCAGCACAGATACGCAGTATTTT
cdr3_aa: CASTLSSGASTDTQYF

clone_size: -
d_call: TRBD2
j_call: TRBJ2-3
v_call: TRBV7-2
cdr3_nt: TGCGCCAGCAGCTTAGCGGCTAGCGGGATCCCAGATACGCAGTATTTT
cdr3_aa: CASSLAASGIPDTQYF

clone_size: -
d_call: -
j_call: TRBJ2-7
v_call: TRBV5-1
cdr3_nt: TGCGCCAGCAGCCAGAGCGGGACACGCTACGAGCAGTACTTC
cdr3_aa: CASSQSGTRYEQYF

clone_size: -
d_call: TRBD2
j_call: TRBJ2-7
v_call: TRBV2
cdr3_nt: TGTGCCAGCAGGAAGCGGGGGAGCTCCTACGAGCAGTACTTC
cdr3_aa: CASRKRGSSYEQYF

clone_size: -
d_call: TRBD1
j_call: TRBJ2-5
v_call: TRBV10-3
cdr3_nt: TGTGCCATCAGAGGACAGGGCTCGGAGACCCAGTACTTC
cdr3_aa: CAIRGQGSETQYF

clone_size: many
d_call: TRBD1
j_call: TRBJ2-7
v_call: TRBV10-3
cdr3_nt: TGTGCCATCAGTGGGACAGGGAACGAGCAGTACTTC
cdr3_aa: CAISGTGNEQYF

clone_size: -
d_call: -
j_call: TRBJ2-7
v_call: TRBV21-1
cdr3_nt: TGTGCCAGCGACCGTGACAGGGGCGACTCCTACGAGCAGTACTTC
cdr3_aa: CASDRDRGDSYEQYF

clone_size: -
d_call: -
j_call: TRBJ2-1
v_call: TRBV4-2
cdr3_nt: TGTGCCAGCAGCCAACTACTAGACAATGAGCAGTTCTTC
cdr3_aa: CASSQLLDNEQFF

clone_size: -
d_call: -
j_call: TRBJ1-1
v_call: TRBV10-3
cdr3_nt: TGTGCCATCAGTGACCCAAGTCGTAACACTGAAGCTTTCTTT
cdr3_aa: CAISDPSRNTEAFF

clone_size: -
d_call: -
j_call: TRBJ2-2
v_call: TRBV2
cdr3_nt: TGTGCCAGCGGAAGGAGTACGAACACCGGGGAGCTGTTTTTT
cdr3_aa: CASGRSTNTGELFF

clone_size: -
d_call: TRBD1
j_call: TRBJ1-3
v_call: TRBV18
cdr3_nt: TGTGCCAGCTCACCAAGGCAGGGGGCTTTAAGCTCTGGAAACACCATATATTTT
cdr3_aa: CASSPRQGALSSGNTIYF